The following is a T cell receptor beta chain sequence with its context. The data originate from a study of cytomegalovirus exposure and HLA in healthy donors. Primers: 60 Vbeta forward and 13 Jbeta reverse. TCRdb keeps only in-frame clones here, not all; method: immunoSEQ multiplex PCR. The sample has approximately 170,000 clones. Germline V gene lookup returns CDR1 SGHDN and CDR2 FVKESK. V lost 4 bases, J lost 1 base, and 3 bases stayed unmatched. The CDR3 sequence is 15 residues long. The sample comprised PBMCs. The source of this sequence is a woman aged 18-29 years in good health and CMV-seropositive. The rearrangement links TRBV14 to TRBJ2-5; 10 nucleotides match TRBD2. CDR3 amino acids: CASSLLAGLQETQYF. The CDR3 bases are TGTGCCAGCAGCCTACTAGCGGGGCTCCAAGAGACCCAGTACTTC. Full variable domain (remainder filled in from reference TRBV14 and TRBJ2-5): EAGVTQFPSHSVIEKGQTVTLRCDPISGHDNLYWYRRVMGKEIKFLLHFVKESKQDESGMPNNRFLAERTGGTYSTLKVQPAELEDSGVYFCASSLLAGLQETQYFGPGTRLLVL.